The entry below gives a single T cell receptor (beta chain) sequence along with its context. Its antigen is currently unknown. Clones were read by immunoSEQ multiplex PCR, and TCRdb kept only the in-frame ones, dropping some. The repertoire consists of fewer than 15,000 clones, with 85% to 90% occurring once and the leading ten covering roughly 13%. This record comes from a study of T cell clonotyping in hematopoietic cell transplantation. Study findings and constraints: CD4 and CD8 repertoire contributions could not be separated without sorting. Few recipient clonotypes overlapped donors; over 95% were de novo at given depth. After transplant, recipient diversity fell while pathologically expanded clonotypes grew through day 180.

The germline CDR1 and CDR2 sequences are GTSNPN and SVGIG (reference sequence). The CDR3 has 17 amino acids. The V end was cut by 6 bases, the J end by 0 bases, with 23 bases between. This TCR derives from a male patient in his 50s who had an allogeneic stem cell transplant from an unrelated donor, so T cells may come from the graft donor. Some clones in this sample may be carry-over from other donors' samples. The chain joins TRBV30 to TRBJ1-1; perhaps TRBD1 as D (6 bases). Here the sequenced sample was PBMCs, taken 100 days after allogeneic stem cell transplant. CDR3 in DNA: TGTGCCTGCCTGCAGGGGCTAGGAATAAGAATGAACACTGAAGCTTTCTTT. This codes for CACLQGLGIRMNTEAFF.